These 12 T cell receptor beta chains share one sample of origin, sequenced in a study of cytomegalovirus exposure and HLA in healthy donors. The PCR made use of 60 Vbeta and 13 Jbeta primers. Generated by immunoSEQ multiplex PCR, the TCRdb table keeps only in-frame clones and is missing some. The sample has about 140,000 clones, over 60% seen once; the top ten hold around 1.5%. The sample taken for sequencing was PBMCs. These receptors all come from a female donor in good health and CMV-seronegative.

The CDR3 loop is CASSTFSGSSYEQYF. CDR3 bases: TGTGCCAGCAGTACCTTTAGCGGGAGCTCCTACGAGCAGTACTTC. The V and J genes are TRBV6-5 and TRBJ2-7; 9 nucleotides match TRBD2. There are 15 residues in the CDR3. Unmatched junction bases numbered 5, after V lost 5 bases and J lost 0 bases. Germline CDR1 reads MNHEY; CDR2 reads SVGAGI.

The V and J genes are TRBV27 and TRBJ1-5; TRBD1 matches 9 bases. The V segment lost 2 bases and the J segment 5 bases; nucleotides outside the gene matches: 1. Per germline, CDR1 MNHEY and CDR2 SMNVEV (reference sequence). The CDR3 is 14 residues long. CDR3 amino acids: CASSLRDRDQPQHF. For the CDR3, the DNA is TGTGCCAGCAGTTTACGGGACAGGGATCAGCCCCAGCATTTT.

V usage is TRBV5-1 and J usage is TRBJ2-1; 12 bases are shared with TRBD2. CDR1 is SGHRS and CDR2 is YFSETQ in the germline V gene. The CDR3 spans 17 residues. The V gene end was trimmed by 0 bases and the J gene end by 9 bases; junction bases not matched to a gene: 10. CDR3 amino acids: CASSLAIGLAGGGEQFF. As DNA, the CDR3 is TGCGCCAGCAGCTTGGCCATCGGCCTAGCGGGAGGGGGTGAGCAGTTCTTC.

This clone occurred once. CDR3 DNA: TGTGCCAGCAGTTTGGGCAGGGTCGGCGGGGAGCTGTTTTTT. This gives the protein CASSLGRVGGELFF. The V call is TRBV28, the J call TRBJ2-2, with TRBD1 as a possible D gene (5 bases). CDR3 size: 14 residues. Trimming pared 3 bases from V and 7 bases from J, leaving 12 bases between. Germline V gives CDR1 MDHEN, CDR2 SYDVKM.

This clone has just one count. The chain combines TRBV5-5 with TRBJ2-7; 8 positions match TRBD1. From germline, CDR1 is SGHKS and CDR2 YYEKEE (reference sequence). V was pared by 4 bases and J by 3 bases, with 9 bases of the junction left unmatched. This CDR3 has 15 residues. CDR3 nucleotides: TGTGCCAGCAGCATTGGGACAGGAGGGGTCTACGAGCAGTACTTC. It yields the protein CASSIGTGGVYEQYF.

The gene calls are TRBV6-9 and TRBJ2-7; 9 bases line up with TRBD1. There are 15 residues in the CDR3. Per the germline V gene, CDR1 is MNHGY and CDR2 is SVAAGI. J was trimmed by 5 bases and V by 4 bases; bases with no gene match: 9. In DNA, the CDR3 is TGTGCCAGCAGTTCCTCCGGGACAGGGACGGACGAGCAGTACTTC. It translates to CASSSSGTGTDEQYF.

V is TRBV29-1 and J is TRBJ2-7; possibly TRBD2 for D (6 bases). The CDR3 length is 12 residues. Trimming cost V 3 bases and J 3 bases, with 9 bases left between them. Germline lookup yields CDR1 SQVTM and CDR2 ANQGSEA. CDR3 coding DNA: TGCAGCGTTGAGGGGGGAAACTACGAGCAGTACTTC. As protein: CSVEGGNYEQYF.

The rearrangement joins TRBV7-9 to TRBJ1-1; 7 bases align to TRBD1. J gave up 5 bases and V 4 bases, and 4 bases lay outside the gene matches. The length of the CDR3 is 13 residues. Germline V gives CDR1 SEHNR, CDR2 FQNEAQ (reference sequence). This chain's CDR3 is CASSSSGGTEAFF. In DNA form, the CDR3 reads TGTGCCAGCAGCTCCTCAGGGGGGACTGAAGCTTTCTTT.

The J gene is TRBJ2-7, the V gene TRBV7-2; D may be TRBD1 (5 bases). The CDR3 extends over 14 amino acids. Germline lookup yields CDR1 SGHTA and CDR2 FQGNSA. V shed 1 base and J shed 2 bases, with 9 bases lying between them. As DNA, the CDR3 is TGTGCCAGCAGCTTAGAGGCAGGGACCTACGAGCAGTACTTC. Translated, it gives CASSLEAGTYEQYF.

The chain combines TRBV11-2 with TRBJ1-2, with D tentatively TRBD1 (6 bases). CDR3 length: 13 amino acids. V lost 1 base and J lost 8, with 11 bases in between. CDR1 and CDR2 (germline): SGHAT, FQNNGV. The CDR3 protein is CASSLVQGQGYTF. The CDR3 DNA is TGTGCCAGCAGCTTAGTACAGGGTCAGGGCTACACCTTC.

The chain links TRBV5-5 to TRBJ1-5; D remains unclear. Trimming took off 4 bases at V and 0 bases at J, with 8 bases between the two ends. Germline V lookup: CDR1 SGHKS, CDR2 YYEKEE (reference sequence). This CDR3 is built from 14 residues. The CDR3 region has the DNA TGTGCCAGCAGCCGTGGGCATAGCAATCAGCCCCAGCATTTT. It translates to CASSRGHSNQPQHF. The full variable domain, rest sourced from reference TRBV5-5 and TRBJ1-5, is DAGVTQSPTHLIKTRGQQVTLRCSPISGHKSVSWYQQVLGQGPQFIFQYYEKEERGRGNFPDRFSARQFPNYSSELNVNALLLGDSALYLCASSRGHSNQPQHFGDGTRLSIL.

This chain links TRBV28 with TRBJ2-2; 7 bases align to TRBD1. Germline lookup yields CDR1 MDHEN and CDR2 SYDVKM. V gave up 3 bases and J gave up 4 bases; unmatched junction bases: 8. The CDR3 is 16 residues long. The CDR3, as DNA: TGTGCCAGCAGTTTCACACAGGGGCTAGGCACCGGGGAGCTGTTTTTT. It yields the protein CASSFTQGLGTGELFF.